Each of the 28 T cell receptor beta chains below was sequenced from the same sample in a study of T cell responses to AZD1222 COVID-19 vaccine. Profiled with immunoSEQ multiplex PCR; TCRdb holds only in-frame clones, not every one. The sample carries some 130,000 clones, 90% recorded once. The starting material was peripheral blood, obtained on day 0 of AZD1222 vaccination. These receptors came from an adult in good health.

This chain uses TRBV7-2 with TRBJ2-7; a possible D gene is TRBD2 (7 bases). CDR1 is SGHTA and CDR2 is FQGNSA in the germline V gene. The CDR3 runs 17 residues. Trimming shortened V by 5 bases and J by 3 bases, and 23 bases separated the two germline ends. CDR3 in amino acids: CASSPEEWGGAGYEQYF. The CDR3 coding sequence is TGTGCCAGCAGCCCGGAGGAGTGGGGGGGCGCAGGCTACGAGCAGTACTTC.

The chain combines TRBV11-3 with TRBJ1-1; D is undetermined. Germline V CDR1 and CDR2: SGHNT, YENEEA. Trimming cost V 4 bases and J 3 bases, with 9 bases left between them. This CDR3 is built from 13 residues. The CDR3 sequence: CASSYQTDTEAFF. The CDR3, as DNA: TGTGCCAGCAGCTATCAGACTGACACTGAAGCTTTCTTT. Complete variable domain (other parts from reference TRBV11-3 and TRBJ1-1): EAGVVQSPRYKIIEKKQPVAFWCNPISGHNTLYWYLQNLGQGPELLIRYENEEAVDDSQLPKDRFSAERLKGVDSTLKIQPAELGDSAVYLCASSYQTDTEAFFGQGTRLTVV.

The chain couples TRBV5-4 to TRBJ2-2; D gene ambiguous. Germline V gene data show CDR1 as SGHNT and CDR2 as YYREEE (reference sequence). The CDR3 sequence is 14 residues long. V lost 0 bases and J lost 2, with 5 bases in between. CDR3 in amino acids: CASSLGSNTGELFF. The CDR3 DNA sequence: TGTGCCAGCAGCTTGGGTTCCAACACCGGGGAGCTGTTTTTT.

The rearrangement uses TRBV6-5 and TRBJ1-4; 7 bases map to TRBD1. This CDR3 has 14 amino acids. Germline CDR1 reads MNHEY; CDR2 reads SVGAGI. The trim removed 7 bases at V and 6 bases at J, leaving 8 bases unmatched. CDR3 loop: CASKRMGQYEKLFF. In nucleotides, the CDR3 is TGTGCCAGCAAGAGAATGGGACAGTATGAAAAACTGTTTTTT.

V gene TRBV5-4 combines with J gene TRBJ2-3; TRBD1 might be the D (6 bases). Germline assignment: CDR1 SGHNT and CDR2 YYREEE (reference sequence). With 4 bases removed from V and 3 bases from J, the gap between germline ends came to 9 bases. The CDR3 has 13 residues. CDR3 amino acids: CASSTRGTDTQYF. The CDR3 coding sequence is TGTGCCAGCAGCACAAGGGGGACAGATACGCAGTATTTT.

This clone came up once. CDR3 sequence (DNA): TGTGCCAGCAGTTCAGGGGGCGGGGACTATGGCTACACCTTC. This translates into CASSSGGGDYGYTF. V is TRBV6-5 and J is TRBJ1-2; TRBD1 agrees at 8 bases. This CDR3 comprises 14 residues. The V and J ends lost 4 bases and 3 bases, in that order; junction bases with no gene match: 4. The germline gives CDR1 MNHEY, CDR2 SVGAGI.

The CDR3 DNA reads as TGTGCCAGCAGCTTGGCGGACTATAATTCACCCCTCCACTTT. Amino acids: CASSLADYNSPLHF. The chain couples TRBV5-4 to TRBJ1-6, with D hard to call. The V gene's germline CDR1 is SGHNT and CDR2 YYREEE (reference sequence). This CDR3 spans 14 amino acids. V lost 0 bases to trimming and J lost 3 bases, with 4 bases between them.

J is TRBJ2-7 and V is TRBV7-8, with D possibly matching TRBD1 (6 bases). Deletions cut 1 base from V and 0 bases from J, with 10 bases between. From germline, CDR1 is SGHVS and CDR2 FQNEAQ. The length of the CDR3 is 15 residues. The CDR3: CASSLDPGDSYEQYF. For the CDR3, the DNA is TGTGCCAGCAGCTTAGACCCAGGGGACTCCTACGAGCAGTACTTC. Full variable domain (rest looked up from reference TRBV7-8 and TRBJ2-7): GAGVSQSPRYKVAKRGQDVALRCDPISGHVSLFWYQQALGQGPEFLTYFQNEAQLDKSGLPSDRFFAERPEGSVSTLKIQRTQQEDSAVYLCASSLDPGDSYEQYFGPGTRLTVT.

J is TRBJ1-1 and V is TRBV19, with no clear D. This CDR3 has 12 residues. V lost 5 bases to trimming and J lost 0 bases, with 4 bases between them. Per germline, CDR1 LNHDA and CDR2 SQIVND (reference sequence). CDR3 DNA sequence: TGTGCCAGTAGTCGAATGAACACTGAAGCTTTCTTT. Translation: CASSRMNTEAFF. The full variable domain, completed using reference TRBV19 and TRBJ1-1, is DGGITQSPKYLFRKEGQNVTLSCEQNLNHDAMYWYRQDPGQGLRLIYYSQIVNDFQKGDIAEGYSVSREKKESFPLTVTSAQKNPTAFYLCASSRMNTEAFFGQGTRLTVV.

The V and J genes are TRBV28 and TRBJ2-7; maybe TRBD1 (5 bases). The CDR3 runs to 14 residues. The germline V and J ends were trimmed by 8 bases and 0 bases, with 14 bases remaining between them. Germline-derived CDR1 and CDR2 are MDHEN and SYDVKM. CDR3 region: CASGGARISYEQYF. The DNA for the CDR3 is TGTGCCAGCGGTGGGGCCAGGATCTCCTACGAGCAGTACTTC.

The CDR3 loop reads CASSITRDRPNQPQHF. The CDR3 DNA reads TGTGCCAGCAGTATCACCCGGGACAGACCCAATCAGCCCCAGCATTTT. V gene TRBV28 combines with J gene TRBJ1-5; 7 positions match TRBD1. The CDR3 is made up of 16 amino acids. The germline V gene encodes CDR1 MDHEN and CDR2 SYDVKM. The ends lost 5 bases at V and 3 bases at J; junction bases unmatched: 10.

V usage is TRBV7-2 and J usage is TRBJ2-5; a weak D match, TRBD2 (7 bases). Germline-derived CDR1 and CDR2 are SGHTA and FQGNSA. CDR3 length: 15 residues. With 4 bases removed from V and 4 bases from J, the gap between germline ends came to 16 bases. CDR3 sequence: CASSYLTGRGETQYF. The CDR3 bases are TGTGCCAGCAGCTACCTTACAGGGAGGGGAGAGACCCAGTACTTC.

This chain uses TRBV9 with TRBJ1-3; D remains ambiguous. With 5 bases removed from V and 4 bases from J, the gap between germline ends came to 10 bases. CDR1 is SGDLS and CDR2 is YYNGEE in the germline V gene. The CDR3 is made up of 13 amino acids. This chain's CDR3 is CASSGVGGNTIYF. Written as DNA, the CDR3 is TGTGCCAGCAGTGGGGTCGGGGGAAACACCATATATTTT. Variable domain in full (rest from reference TRBV9 and TRBJ1-3): DSGVTQTPKHLITATGQRVTLRCSPRSGDLSVYWYQQSLDQGLQFLIQYYNGEERAKGNILERFSAQQFPDLHSELNLSSLELGDSALYFCASSGVGGNTIYFGEGSWLTVV.

The chain uses TRBV3-1 (or the pseudogene TRBV3-2) and TRBJ2-4; D may correspond to TRBD1 or TRBD2 (6 bases each). The V end was cut by 6 bases, the J end by 6 bases, with 15 bases between. The germline V gene has CDR1 LGHDT and CDR2 YNNKEL (reference sequence). There are 14 residues in the CDR3. The CDR3 loop reads CASSPAGGLNIQYF. For the CDR3, the DNA is TGTGCCAGCAGTCCCGCCGGGGGCTTAAACATTCAGTACTTC.

The rearrangement uses TRBV10-1 and TRBJ1-1; D is undetermined. The CDR3 spans 14 residues. V lost 1 base and J lost 1, with 7 bases in between. Germline CDR1 reads WNHNN; CDR2 reads SYGVQD (reference sequence). CDR3 loop: CASSEYQSNTEAFF. As DNA, the CDR3 is TGCGCCAGCAGTGAGTACCAATCGAACACTGAAGCTTTCTTT.

This clone was picked up a small number of times. The chain links TRBV7-9 to TRBJ1-6; TRBD1 might be the D (5 bases). V was pared by 5 bases and J by 5 bases, with 10 bases between. The CDR3 consists of 14 residues. Germline CDR1 is SEHNR and CDR2 is FQNEAQ (reference sequence). CDR3 in amino acids: CASSRDRNNSPLHF. The CDR3 DNA sequence: TGTGCCAGCAGCCGGGACCGAAATAATTCACCCCTCCACTTT. The whole variable domain, remainder taken from reference TRBV7-9 and TRBJ1-6, is DTGVSQNPRHKITKRGQNVTFRCDPISEHNRLYWYRQTLGQGPEFLTYFQNEAQLEKSRLLSDRFSAERPKGSFSTLEIQRTEQGDSAMYLCASSRDRNNSPLHFGNGTRLTVT.

The gene calls are TRBV29-1 and TRBJ2-3; D is ambiguous. In germline, CDR1 is SQVTM, CDR2 ANQGSEA. V was trimmed by 1 base and J by 3 bases, leaving 5 bases between them. The CDR3 is 12 residues long. CDR3 DNA sequence: TGCAGCGTTGAAGGGGGTACAGATACGCAGTATTTT. This encodes CSVEGGTDTQYF.

V usage is TRBV6-5 and J usage is TRBJ2-1, with D possibly TRBD1 on 6 matching bases. This CDR3 contains 15 residues. Per the germline V gene, CDR1 is MNHEY and CDR2 is SVGAGI. V was shortened by 0 bases and J by 5 bases, with 11 bases between the two germline ends. The CDR3: CASSYSTTGNNEQFF. CDR3 bases: TGTGCCAGCAGTTACTCGACGACAGGCAACAATGAGCAGTTCTTC.

The J gene is TRBJ1-5, the V gene TRBV12-2. TRBV12-2 is labeled a pseudogene. CDR3 length: 14 residues. CDR3 DNA: TGTGCAAGCCAGAGGGGCCCGTGCAATCAGCCCCAGCATTTT. This sequence encodes CASQRGPCNQPQHF.

The sample holds a few counts of this clone. The chain combines TRBV4-1 with TRBJ1-4; no clear D gene. Germline CDR1 MGHRA, CDR2 YSYEKL. V lost 0 bases, J lost 6 bases, and 20 bases lay in between. There are 18 residues in the CDR3. The CDR3 DNA sequence: TGCGCCAGCAGCCAAGATACGGTTAATAGGAGAGAGGATGAAAAACTGTTTTTT. Translated: CASSQDTVNRREDEKLFF.

The rearrangement links TRBV9 to TRBJ2-2; D is uncertain. Germline-derived CDR1 and CDR2 are SGDLS and YYNGEE. The CDR3 runs 14 residues. Between the trimmed V and J ends, which lost 0 bases and 8 bases, there was a span of 11 bases. CDR3 sequence reads: CASSVAMARGELFF. CDR3 DNA: TGTGCCAGCAGCGTAGCTATGGCGAGGGGGGAGCTGTTTTTT.

This clone was picked up one time. The chain carries TRBV7-9 and TRBJ2-2, with D possibly TRBD1 on 5 matching bases. The CDR3 length is 15 residues. Germline CDR1 reads SEHNR; CDR2 reads FQNEAQ (reference sequence). Trimming cost V 2 bases and J 3 bases, with 10 bases left between them. In nucleotides, the CDR3 is TGTGCCAGCAGCTTAAATCAGGGATACACCGGGGAGCTGTTTTTT. This encodes CASSLNQGYTGELFF.

Only a few counts were recorded for this clone. The chain recombines TRBV11-3 with TRBJ2-2, with 11 bases matching TRBD1. The CDR3 length is 16 residues. From germline, CDR1 is SGHNT and CDR2 YENEEA. The J segment lost 7 bases and the V segment lost 5 bases, leaving 9 bases of the junction unmatched. The CDR3 sequence is CASSPRTGGLNGELFF. The CDR3 coding sequence is TGTGCCAGCAGCCCCAGGACAGGGGGCCTCAACGGGGAGCTGTTTTTT.

This chain connects TRBV27 to TRBJ2-7; 7 positions match TRBD1. In germline, CDR1 is MNHEY, CDR2 SMNVEV (reference sequence). The length of the CDR3 is 16 residues. J lost 7 bases, V lost 2 bases, and 14 bases had no gene match. The CDR3 region is CASSLVLGDSLGEQYF. The CDR3 coding sequence is TGTGCCAGCAGTTTAGTATTGGGGGACAGCCTGGGTGAGCAGTACTTC.

The rearrangement joins TRBV5-6 to TRBJ1-2, with 11 bases aligning to TRBD1. The V gene's germline CDR1 is SGHDT and CDR2 YYEEEE. The CDR3 runs 15 residues. V was pared by 4 bases and J by 5 bases, with 7 bases of the junction left unmatched. DNA for the CDR3: TGTGCCAGCAGCCCCCGGGACAGGGGGGTATATGGCTACACCTTC. This codes for CASSPRDRGVYGYTF.

V gene TRBV18 combines with J gene TRBJ2-7, with 8 bases matching TRBD2. V shed 2 bases and J 0 bases; nucleotides not matched to a gene: 6. The length of the CDR3 is 16 residues. Germline V CDR1 and CDR2: KGHSH, LQKENI. The CDR3 loop is CASSPTSGGNSYEQYF. In DNA form, the CDR3 reads TGTGCCAGCTCACCAACGAGCGGGGGCAACTCCTACGAGCAGTACTTC.

The rearrangement uses TRBV19 and TRBJ1-5; D perhaps matches TRBD1 (5 bases). V was pared by 6 bases and J by 3 bases, with 12 bases between. This CDR3 is 14 amino acids long. The germline CDR1 and CDR2 sequences are LNHDA and SQIVND (reference sequence). The CDR3 nucleotides read TGTGCCAGTAGAGTAGACAGCTACAATCAGCCCCAGCATTTT. Its translation: CASRVDSYNQPQHF.

The V and J genes are TRBV28 and TRBJ1-1, with D possibly matching TRBD1 (5 bases). Between the trimmed V and J ends, which lost 8 bases and 0 bases, there was a span of 13 bases. Germline assignment: CDR1 MDHEN and CDR2 SYDVKM. This CDR3 contains 14 residues. The CDR3 coding sequence is TGTGCCAGCGGGGGTGGTGCCTTGAACACTGAAGCTTTCTTT. Protein: CASGGGALNTEAFF.